This TCR beta chain was sequenced in a study of cytomegalovirus exposure and HLA in healthy donors. At the level of the study: The same platform was used for the 110 or so validation repertoires and the 650 to 800 first-cohort repertoires, a later analysis reported.

Study observations and caveats: The majority of TCR sequences were rare, yet some public TCRs appeared in many donors. The listing of roughly 160 TCR beta chains classed them as cytomegalovirus-associated.

CDR1 is ENHRY and CDR2 is SYGVKD in the germline V gene. This CDR3 contains 14 residues. Trimming took off 5 bases at V and 0 bases at J, with 8 bases between the two ends. The donors were part of the validation cohort of 100 to 150 subjects. That cohort was separate from the first cohort, which comprised 500 to 850 subjects. Generated by immunoSEQ multiplex PCR, the TCRdb table keeps only in-frame clones and is missing some. The sample yields fewer than 250,000 clones, more than 70% seen once. A note on this clone: As yet, its antigen is unknown.

V usage is TRBV10-3 and J usage is TRBJ2-1; D perhaps matches TRBD2 (5 bases). This TCR was sampled from a woman aged 18-30 years in good health and CMV-seronegative. Sequences were obtained from PBMCs. CDR3 protein: CAISLAGSYNEQFF. The CDR3 DNA reads TGTGCCATCAGTCTAGCCGGCTCCTACAATGAGCAGTTCTTC.